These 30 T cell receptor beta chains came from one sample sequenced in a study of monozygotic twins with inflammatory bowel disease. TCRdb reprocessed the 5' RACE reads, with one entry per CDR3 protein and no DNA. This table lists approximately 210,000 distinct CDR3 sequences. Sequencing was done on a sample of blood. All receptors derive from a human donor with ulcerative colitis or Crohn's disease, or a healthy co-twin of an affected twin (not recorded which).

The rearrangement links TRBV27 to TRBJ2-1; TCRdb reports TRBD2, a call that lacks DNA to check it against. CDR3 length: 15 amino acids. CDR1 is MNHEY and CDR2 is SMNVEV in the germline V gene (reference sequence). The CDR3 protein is CASSQTSGGRNEQFF.

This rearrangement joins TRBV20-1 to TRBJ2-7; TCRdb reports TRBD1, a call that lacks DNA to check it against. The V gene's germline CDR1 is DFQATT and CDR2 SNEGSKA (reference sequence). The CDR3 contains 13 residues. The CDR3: CSAYRAEGNEQYF.

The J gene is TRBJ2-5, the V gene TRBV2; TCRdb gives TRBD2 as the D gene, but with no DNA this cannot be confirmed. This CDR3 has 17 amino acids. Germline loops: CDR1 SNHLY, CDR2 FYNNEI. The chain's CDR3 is CASSDFWRGGRQETQYF.

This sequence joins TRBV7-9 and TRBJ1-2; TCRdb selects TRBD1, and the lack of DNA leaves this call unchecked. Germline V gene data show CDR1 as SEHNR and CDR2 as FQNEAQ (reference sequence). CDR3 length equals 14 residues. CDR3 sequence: CASSLTGTNYGYTF.

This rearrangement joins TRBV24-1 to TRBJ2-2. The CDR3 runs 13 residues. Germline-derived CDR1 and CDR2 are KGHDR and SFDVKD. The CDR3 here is CATSEMATTELFF.

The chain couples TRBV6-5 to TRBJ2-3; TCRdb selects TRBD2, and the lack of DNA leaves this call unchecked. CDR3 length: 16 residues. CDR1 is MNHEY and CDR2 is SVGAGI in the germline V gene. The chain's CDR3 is CASSYGTSGGSDTQYF.

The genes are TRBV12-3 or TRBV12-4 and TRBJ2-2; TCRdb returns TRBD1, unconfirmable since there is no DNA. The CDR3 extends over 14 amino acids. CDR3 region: CASSLVRDSLELFF.

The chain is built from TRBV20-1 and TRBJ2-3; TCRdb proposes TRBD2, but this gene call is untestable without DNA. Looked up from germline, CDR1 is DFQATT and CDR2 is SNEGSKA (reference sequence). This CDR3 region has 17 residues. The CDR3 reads CSARDFVGTSATDTQYF.

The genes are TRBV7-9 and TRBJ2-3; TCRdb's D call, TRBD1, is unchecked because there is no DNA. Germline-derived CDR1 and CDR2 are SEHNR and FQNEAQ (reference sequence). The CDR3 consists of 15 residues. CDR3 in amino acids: CASRPTGTSTDTQYF.

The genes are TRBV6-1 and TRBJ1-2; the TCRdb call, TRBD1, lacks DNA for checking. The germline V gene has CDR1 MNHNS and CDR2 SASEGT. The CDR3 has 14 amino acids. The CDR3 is CASSAPGAFYGYTF.

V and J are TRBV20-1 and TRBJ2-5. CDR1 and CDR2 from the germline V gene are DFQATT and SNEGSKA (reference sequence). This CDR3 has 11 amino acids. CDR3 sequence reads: CSARDWETQYF.

The CDR3 region is CASSNPLRVQETQYF. This sequence joins TRBV4-1 and TRBJ2-5. Germline CDR1 reads MGHRA; CDR2 reads YSYEKL. The CDR3 extends over 15 amino acids.

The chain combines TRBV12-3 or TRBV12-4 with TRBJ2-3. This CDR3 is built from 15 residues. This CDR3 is CASSSSGLNTDTQYF.

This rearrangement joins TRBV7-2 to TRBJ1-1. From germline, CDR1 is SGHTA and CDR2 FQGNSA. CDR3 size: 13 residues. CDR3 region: CASSFGENTEAFF.

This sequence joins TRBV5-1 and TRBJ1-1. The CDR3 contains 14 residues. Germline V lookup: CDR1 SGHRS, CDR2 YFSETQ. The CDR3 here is CASSLEGPRTEAFF.

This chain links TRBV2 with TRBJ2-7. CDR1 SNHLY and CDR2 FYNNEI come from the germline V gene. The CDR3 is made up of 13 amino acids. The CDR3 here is CASSDTVFYEQYF.

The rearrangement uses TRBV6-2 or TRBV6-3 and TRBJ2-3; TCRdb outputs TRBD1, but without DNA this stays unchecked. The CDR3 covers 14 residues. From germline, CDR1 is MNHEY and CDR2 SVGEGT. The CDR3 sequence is CATQGGMLTDTQYF.

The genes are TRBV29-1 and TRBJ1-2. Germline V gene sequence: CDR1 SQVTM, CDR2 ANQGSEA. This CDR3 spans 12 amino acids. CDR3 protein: CSVRAPNYGYTF.

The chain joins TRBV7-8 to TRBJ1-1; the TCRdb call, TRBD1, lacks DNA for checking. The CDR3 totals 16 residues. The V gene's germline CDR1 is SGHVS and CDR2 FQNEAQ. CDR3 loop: CASTIGGGLSSTEAFF.

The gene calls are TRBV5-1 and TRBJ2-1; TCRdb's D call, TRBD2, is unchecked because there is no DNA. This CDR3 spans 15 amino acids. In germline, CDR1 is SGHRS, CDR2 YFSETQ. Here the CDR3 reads CASRLGGLGDNEQFF. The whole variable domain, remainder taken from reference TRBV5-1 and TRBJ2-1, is KAGVTQTPRYLIKTRGQQVTLSCSPISGHRSVSWYQQTPGQGLQFLFEYFSETQRNKGNFPGRFSGRQFSNSRSEMNVSTLELGDSALYLCASRLGGLGDNEQFFGPGTRLTVL.

The CDR3: CASSAGLAGGRETQYF. The chain joins TRBV7-6 to TRBJ2-5; TCRdb gives TRBD2 as the D gene, but with no DNA this cannot be confirmed. Looked up from germline, CDR1 is SGHVS and CDR2 is FNYEAQ. The CDR3 sequence is 16 residues long.

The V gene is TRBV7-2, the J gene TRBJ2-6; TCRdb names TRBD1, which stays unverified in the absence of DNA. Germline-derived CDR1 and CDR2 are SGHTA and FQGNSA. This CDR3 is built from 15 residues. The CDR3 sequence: CASTLYVTEANVLTF.

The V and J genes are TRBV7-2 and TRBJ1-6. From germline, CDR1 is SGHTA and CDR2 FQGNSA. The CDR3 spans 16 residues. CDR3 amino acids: CASSLTPGLTNSPLHF.

Here the CDR3 reads CASSDQGFGDWADTQYF. The chain joins TRBV6-1 to TRBJ2-3. The CDR3 is 17 amino acids. Germline V gives CDR1 MNHNS, CDR2 SASEGT.

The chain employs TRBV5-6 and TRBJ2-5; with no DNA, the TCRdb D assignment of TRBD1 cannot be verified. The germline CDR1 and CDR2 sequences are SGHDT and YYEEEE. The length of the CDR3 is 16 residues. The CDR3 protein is CASSFRQSFLQETQYF.

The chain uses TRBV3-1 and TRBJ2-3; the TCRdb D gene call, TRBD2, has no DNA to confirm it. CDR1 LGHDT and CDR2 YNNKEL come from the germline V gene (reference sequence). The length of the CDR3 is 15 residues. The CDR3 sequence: CASSQVASGTHTQYF.

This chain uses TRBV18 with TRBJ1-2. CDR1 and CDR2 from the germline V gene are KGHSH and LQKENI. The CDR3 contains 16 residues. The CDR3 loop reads CASSPNFPPASNGYTF.

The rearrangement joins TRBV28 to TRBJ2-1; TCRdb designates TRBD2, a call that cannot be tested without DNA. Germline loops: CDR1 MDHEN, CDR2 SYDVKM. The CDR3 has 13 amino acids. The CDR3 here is CASSLGEGPEQFF.

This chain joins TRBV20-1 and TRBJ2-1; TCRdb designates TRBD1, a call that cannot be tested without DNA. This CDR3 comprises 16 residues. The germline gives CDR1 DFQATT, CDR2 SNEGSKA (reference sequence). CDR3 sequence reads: CSARPGLASSYNEQFF.

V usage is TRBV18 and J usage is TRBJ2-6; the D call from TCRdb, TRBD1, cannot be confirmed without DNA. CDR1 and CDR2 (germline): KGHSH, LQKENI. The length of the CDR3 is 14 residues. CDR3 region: CASFRPSGANVLTF.